This TCR beta chain is from a study of blood T cell repertoires in COVID-19. Looking at the study overall: Donors in the United States, Italy and Spain gave samples during acute or convalescent COVID-19. The analysed material was cDNA or gDNA that came from T cells, B-cell-depleted T cells, or PBMCs.

In the original processing: Amplification with reference gene primers provided the estimates of nucleated cell counts. The method was immunoSEQ multiplex PCR; TCRdb's version includes in-frame clones alone and lacks a portion of them. The V and J calls and the clone size are those of that table, but D and trimming were determined from the DNA. The repertoire includes 200,000 to 250,000 clones, roughly 80% of them detected once, and about 10% sits in the top ten. Between the trimmed V and J ends, which lost 3 bases and 0 bases, there was a span of 11 bases. CDR1 and CDR2 from the germline V gene are MNHEY and SMNVEV (reference sequence). This CDR3 has 15 residues.

The TCR sequence derives from a woman aged 80 or older with acute or convalescent COVID-19. The V gene is TRBV27, the J gene TRBJ1-1; the D gene is possibly TRBD1 (5 bases). Sequences were obtained from peripheral blood. CDR3 sequence: CASSFGGVVNTEAFF. DNA for the CDR3: TGTGCCAGCAGTTTTGGGGGGGTGGTGAACACTGAAGCTTTCTTT.